This TCR beta chain was recovered during a study of read filtering for tumor transcriptome and immune sequencing. From roughly 400 ng of RNA, a library with molecular barcoded alpha/delta and beta/gamma adaptors was made. TCRdb analysed the reads with MiXCR anew, one entry per CDR3 protein. The sample has tens of thousands of distinct CDR3 sequences; roughly 15% are singletons. About this clonotype itself: This may be a read error, as it is one base from a much larger clone.

V was pared by 4 bases and J by 9 bases, with 12 bases of the junction left unmatched. In germline, CDR1 is SGHDT, CDR2 YYEEEE. The CDR3 has 16 residues. The receptor was isolated from a donor at least 40 years old with multiple myeloma. The sequenced sample consisted of a population of CD138-negative cells sorted from bone marrow. The V call is TRBV5-6, the J call TRBJ2-1, with TRBD2 matching over 11 bases. DNA of the CDR3: TGTGCCAGCAGCCAAGTGGGACTAGCGGTAGTGGCTGAGCAGTTCTTC. Translation: CASSQVGLAVVAEQFF.